The 9 T cell receptor beta chains below all came from one sample that was sequenced in a study of spatial heterogeneity in lung cancer. Via MiXCR, TCRdb re-called the 5' RACE reads, giving one row per CDR3 protein. The sample comprises some 6,100 distinct CDR3 sequences, approximately 12% of which are singletons, and 16% rests with the top ten. Time point of the sample: sample taken at primary tumor resection. This specimen consisted of lung tissue, obtained at surgery. These receptors were obtained from a human donor with early-stage non-small cell lung cancer.

In regard to this clonotype: The library was built for alpha chains, so this beta chain is an off-target read and its size means little. The chain links TRBV27 to TRBJ2-7, with D possibly TRBD2 on 5 matching bases. This CDR3 is 13 amino acids long. The germline V gene encodes CDR1 MNHEY and CDR2 SMNVEV (reference sequence). The V end lost 3 bases, the J end lost 5 bases, and 11 bases lay between the germline ends. The CDR3 is CASSFFLGDEQYF. Here the CDR3 DNA reads TGTGCCAGCAGTTTCTTTTTGGGAGACGAGCAGTACTTC.

This clonotype is termed medium-sized. The library was designed around alpha chains, so this beta chain is a stray read whose abundance carries little weight. The chain combines TRBV6-2 or TRBV6-3 with TRBJ2-1; 8 bases agree with TRBD2. CDR1 is MNHEY and CDR2 is SVGEGT in the germline V gene. The CDR3 sequence is 14 residues long. With 5 bases clipped from V and 6 bases from J, the junction kept 6 bases outside the gene matches. The CDR3 coding sequence is TGTGCCAGCAGTGGAGTAGCGGGAATCAATGAGCAGTTCTTC. Residues: CASSGVAGINEQFF.

In its sample, this clonotype was seen many times. Since it is a stray read in a library aimed at alpha chains, this beta chain has a size that is not meaningful. This chain connects TRBV11-1 to TRBJ2-1; D possibly matches TRBD1 or TRBD2 (5 bases each). The CDR3 has 14 residues. The V gene lost 4 bases and the J gene lost 6 bases, with 13 bases spanning the gap. CDR1 is SGHAT, CDR2 FQDESV, per germline (reference sequence). CDR3 region: CASSSGPRGNEQFF. CDR3 nucleotides: TGTGCCAGCAGCTCGGGACCGAGAGGCAATGAGCAGTTCTTC.

Relative to its sample, this clonotype is medium-sized (0.01 to 0.1%). Little can be read into the size of this beta chain, an off-target read in a library designed for alpha chains. V and J are TRBV7-9 and TRBJ1-1, with unresolved D. The germline CDR1 and CDR2 sequences are SEHNR and FQNEAQ (reference sequence). There are 11 residues in the CDR3. Trimming removed 3 bases from V and 7 bases from J, with 6 bases in between. The CDR3, as DNA: TGTGCCAGCAGCTTGGGCGGTGAAGCTTTCTTT. Translation gives CASSLGGEAFF.

Many counts were recorded for this clonotype. A library made for alpha chains picked up this beta chain off target, so its size means little. The chain carries TRBV12-2 and TRBJ1-1. TRBV12-2 is tagged as a pseudogene. This CDR3 contains 11 residues. Here the CDR3 DNA reads TGTGCAAGTCGCCTGGTGGGTGAAGCTTTCTTT. Residues: CASRLVGEAFF.

In this sample, this clonotype turned up many times. As an off-target read in a library built for alpha chains, this beta chain has a frequency of little significance. The chain has TRBV7-2 and TRBJ1-5; 10 bases fit TRBD1. The junction had 0 bases not matched to a gene; V was cut back by 0 bases and J by 1 base. The germline V gene has CDR1 SGHTA and CDR2 FQGNSA. The CDR3 contains 16 residues. CDR3 sequence (DNA): TGTGCCAGCAGCTTAGCGGGACAGGGGAGCAATCAGCCCCAGCATTTT. This codes for CASSLAGQGSNQPQHF.

This clonotype is labeled medium-sized. Little can be read into the size of this beta chain, an off-target read in a library designed for alpha chains. V is TRBV29-1 and J is TRBJ2-7; TRBD2 agrees at 9 bases. Germline CDR1 is SQVTM and CDR2 is ANQGSEA. The length of the CDR3 is 13 residues. Trimming at V came to 6 bases and at J to 2 bases, leaving 5 bases not matched to a gene. As DNA, the CDR3 is TGCAGCGTGGGACTAGCAACAACCTACGAGCAGTACTTC. Protein product: CSVGLATTYEQYF.

This clonotype was found many times. A library made for alpha chains picked up this beta chain off target, so its size means little. The chain combines TRBV24-1 with TRBJ2-3; no definite D call. CDR1 KGHDR and CDR2 SFDVKD come from the germline V gene. The CDR3 consists of 13 residues. V shed 3 bases and J shed 4 bases, with 7 bases lying between them. The CDR3 region has the DNA TGTGCCACCAGTGATCCTAGTGCAGATACGCAGTATTTT. This codes for CATSDPSADTQYF.

In its sample, this clonotype ranks as medium-sized. The library was built for alpha chains, so this beta chain is an off-target read and its size means little. The chain uses TRBV19 and TRBJ1-5; no firm D call. Germline lookup yields CDR1 LNHDA and CDR2 SQIVND (reference sequence). The V end lost 9 bases, the J end lost 3 bases, and 6 bases lay between the germline ends. This CDR3 has 11 amino acids. CDR3 residues: CASGVNQPQHF. The CDR3 region has the DNA TGTGCCAGCGGAGTCAATCAGCCCCAGCATTTT. Looking up the rest from reference TRBV19 and TRBJ1-5 gives the full variable domain: DGGITQSPKYLFRKEGQNVTLSCEQNLNHDAMYWYRQDPGQGLRLIYYSQIVNDFQKGDIAEGYSVSREKKESFPLTVTSAQKNPTAFYLCASGVNQPQHFGDGTRLSIL.